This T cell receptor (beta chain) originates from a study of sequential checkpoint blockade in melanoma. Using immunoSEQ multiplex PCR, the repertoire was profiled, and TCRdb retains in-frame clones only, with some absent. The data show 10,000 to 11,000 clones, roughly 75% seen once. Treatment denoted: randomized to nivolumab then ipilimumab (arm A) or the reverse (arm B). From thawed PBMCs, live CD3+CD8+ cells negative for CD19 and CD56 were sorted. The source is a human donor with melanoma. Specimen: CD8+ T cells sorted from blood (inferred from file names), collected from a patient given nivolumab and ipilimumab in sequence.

Here the CDR3 reads CSEIRGLGTEAFF. CDR3 nucleotides: TGCAGCGAAATCAGGGGTTTGGGCACTGAAGCTTTCTTT. The chain employs TRBV29-1 and TRBJ1-1, with D possibly matching TRBD1 (6 bases). V was cut by 7 bases and J by 4 bases, with 16 bases left in between. The CDR3 extends over 13 amino acids. Germline loops: CDR1 SQVTM, CDR2 ANQGSEA.